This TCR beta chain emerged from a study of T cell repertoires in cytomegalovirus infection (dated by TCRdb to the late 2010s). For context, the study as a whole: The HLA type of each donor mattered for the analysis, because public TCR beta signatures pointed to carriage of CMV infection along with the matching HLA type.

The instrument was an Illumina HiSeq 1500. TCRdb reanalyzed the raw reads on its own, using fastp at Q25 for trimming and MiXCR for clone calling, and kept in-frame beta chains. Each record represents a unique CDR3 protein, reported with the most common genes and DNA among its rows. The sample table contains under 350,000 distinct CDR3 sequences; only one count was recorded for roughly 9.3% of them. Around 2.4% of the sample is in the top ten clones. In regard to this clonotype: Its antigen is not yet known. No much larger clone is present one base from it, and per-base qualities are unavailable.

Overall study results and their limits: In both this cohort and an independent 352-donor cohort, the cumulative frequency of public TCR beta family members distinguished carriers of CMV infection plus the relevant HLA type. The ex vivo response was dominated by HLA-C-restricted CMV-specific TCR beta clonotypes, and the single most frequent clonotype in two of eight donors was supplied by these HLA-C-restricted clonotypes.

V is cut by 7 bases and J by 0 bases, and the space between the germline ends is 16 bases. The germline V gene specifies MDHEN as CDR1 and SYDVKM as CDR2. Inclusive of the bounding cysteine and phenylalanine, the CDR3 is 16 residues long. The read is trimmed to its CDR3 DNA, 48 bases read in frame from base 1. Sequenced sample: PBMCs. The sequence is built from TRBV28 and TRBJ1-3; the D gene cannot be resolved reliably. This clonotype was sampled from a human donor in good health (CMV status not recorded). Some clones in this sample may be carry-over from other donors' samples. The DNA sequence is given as TGTGCCAGCAAGTCGAGGAGCTCCTCCTCTGGAAACACCATATATTTT. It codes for CASKSRSSSSGNTIYF.